This T cell receptor (beta chain) was identified during a study of long-term antiretroviral therapy in people with HIV. Researchers report immunoSEQ v3.0 was run at survey level. The repertoire was sequenced with immunoSEQ multiplex PCR; TCRdb's copy has only in-frame clones and lacks some. The data show 24,000 or so clones, more than 65% seen once. V lost 2 bases and J lost 9, with 13 bases in between. The CDR3 is 13 amino acids. Germline CDR1 and CDR2: MDHEN and SYDVKM. The chain employs TRBV28 and TRBJ1-1; D is unclear. The receptor comes from a woman in her thirties or forties with HIV. The sample here was unsorted PBMCs, taken 0.5 years after starting antiretroviral therapy. CDR3 sequence reads: CASSLGLGNQAFF. The CDR3, as DNA: TGTGCCAGCAGTTTAGGGTTAGGGAACCAAGCTTTCTTT.